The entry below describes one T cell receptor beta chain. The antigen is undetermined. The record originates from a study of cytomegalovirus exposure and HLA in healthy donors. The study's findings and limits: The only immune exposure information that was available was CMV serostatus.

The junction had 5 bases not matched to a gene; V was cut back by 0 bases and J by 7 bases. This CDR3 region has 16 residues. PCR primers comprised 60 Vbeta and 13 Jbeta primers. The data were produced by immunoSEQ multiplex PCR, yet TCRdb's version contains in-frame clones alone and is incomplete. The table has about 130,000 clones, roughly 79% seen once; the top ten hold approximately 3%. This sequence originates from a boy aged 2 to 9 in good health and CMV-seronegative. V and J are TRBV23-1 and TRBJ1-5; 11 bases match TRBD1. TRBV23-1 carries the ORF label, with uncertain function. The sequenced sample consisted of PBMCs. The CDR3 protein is CASSQSDRGRGQPQHF. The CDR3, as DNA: TGCGCCAGCAGTCAATCGGACAGGGGGCGCGGGCAGCCCCAGCATTTT.